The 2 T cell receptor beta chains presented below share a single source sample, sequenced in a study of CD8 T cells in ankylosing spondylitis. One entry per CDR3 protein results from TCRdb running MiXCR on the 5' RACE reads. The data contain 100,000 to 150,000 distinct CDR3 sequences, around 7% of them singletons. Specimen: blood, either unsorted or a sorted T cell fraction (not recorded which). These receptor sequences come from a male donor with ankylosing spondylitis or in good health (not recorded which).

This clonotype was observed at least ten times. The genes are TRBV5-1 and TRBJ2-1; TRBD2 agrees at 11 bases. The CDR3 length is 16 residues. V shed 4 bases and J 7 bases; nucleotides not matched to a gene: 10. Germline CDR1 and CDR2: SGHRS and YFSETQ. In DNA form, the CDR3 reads TGCGCCAGCAGCGCGGGACTAGCGGACGCCTTAAATGAGCAGTTCTTC. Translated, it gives CASSAGLADALNEQFF.

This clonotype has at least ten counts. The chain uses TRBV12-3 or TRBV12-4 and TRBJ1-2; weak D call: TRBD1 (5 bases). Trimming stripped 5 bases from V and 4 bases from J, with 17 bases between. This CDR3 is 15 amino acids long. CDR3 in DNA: TGTGCCAGCAGTCCCAGAACGGGACGATTCTATGGCTACACCTTC. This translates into CASSPRTGRFYGYTF.